The TCR beta chain described here comes from a study of vaccination and CD4 T cells after COVID-19. Whole-study context: The post-vaccine samples came a median 72 days after dose two (range 14 to 241).

The Oncomine TCR Beta short-read assay was what sequenced the DNA obtained from cultured CD4+ T cells. MiXCR was run by TCRdb on the PCR reads, yielding one entry per CDR3 protein. The profile shows fewer than 10,000 distinct CDR3 sequences, roughly half of them singletons. Sample treatment: approximately nine-day PBMC culture with coronavirus spike peptide pools or control peptides (ViraFEST assay). A remark on this clonotype: Its specificity is not known.

V was clipped by 6 bases and J by 11 bases, with 17 bases between them. This CDR3 is 13 amino acids long. The material sequenced was CD4+ T cells from blood, cultured in vitro. The clonotype was recovered from a human donor who had recovered from COVID-19. This sequence joins TRBV12-3 or TRBV12-4 and TRBJ1-5; no clear D gene. The CDR3 nucleotides read TGTGCCAGCAGCCCCAATTCTCGACAATCCCAGCATTTT. It specifies CASSPNSRQSQHF.